Below, 22 T cell receptor beta chains from the same sample are listed, as sequenced in a study of beta chain features in type 1 diabetes. Expressed TCRB transcripts were sequenced because the entire RNA isolate underwent reverse transcription. Sequencing was performed with immunoSEQ multiplex PCR; in TCRdb, only in-frame clones are kept and a portion is missing. The table has about 240,000 clones, 25% to 35% seen once. Source material: central memory CD4+ T cells from blood. Receptor source: a man aged 25-45 years in good health.

This clone was counted only a few times. V gene TRBV4-3 combines with J gene TRBJ2-7; D is uncertain. CDR1 and CDR2 (germline): LGHNA, YSLEER. The CDR3 spans 14 residues. Trimming left V 0 bases short and J 3 bases short, with 9 bases between. CDR3 in amino acids: CASSQEMGHYEQYF. The DNA of the CDR3 is TGCGCCAGCAGCCAAGAAATGGGCCACTACGAGCAGTACTTC.

The gene calls are TRBV30 and TRBJ2-1, with 10 bases that match TRBD2. This CDR3 has 16 amino acids. V gave up 1 base and J gave up 9 bases; unmatched junction bases: 12. Germline values: CDR1 GTSNPN, CDR2 SVGIG (reference sequence). In DNA, the CDR3 is TGTGCCTGGAGTGGGAGCGGGAGGGCCAGGTTTGGTGAGCAGTTCTTC. Translated, it gives CAWSGSGRARFGEQFF.

This clone was counted once. The chain joins TRBV10-3 to TRBJ2-2; possible D gene TRBD1, 6 bases. CDR1 ENHRY and CDR2 SYGVKD come from the germline V gene. V lost 4 bases and J lost 3, with 9 bases in between. The CDR3 runs to 14 residues. CDR3: CAISARTDTGELFF. The DNA of the CDR3 is TGTGCCATCAGTGCCAGGACAGACACCGGGGAGCTGTTTTTT.

The gene calls are TRBV10-3 and TRBJ2-5; unclear D gene. The CDR3 length is 13 residues. V shed 4 bases and J shed 2 bases, with 8 bases lying between them. Germline V gene data show CDR1 as ENHRY and CDR2 as SYGVKD. The CDR3 region has the DNA TGTGCCATCAGTGCGTGGGGTCAAGAGACCCAGTACTTC. Translation: CAISAWGQETQYF.

In this sample, this clone turned up many times. The rearrangement joins TRBV7-9 to TRBJ2-5; TRBD2 is a possible D gene (6 bases). Trimming took off 3 bases at V and 1 base at J, with 12 bases between the two ends. The CDR3 runs 15 residues. The germline V gene encodes CDR1 SEHNR and CDR2 FQNEAQ (reference sequence). The CDR3 loop is CASSFPRTTQETQYF. The DNA for the CDR3 is TGTGCCAGCAGCTTCCCCCGGACTACCCAAGAGACCCAGTACTTC. Based on the CDR3 plus reference TRBV7-9 and TRBJ2-5, the full variable domain is DTGVSQNPRHKITKRGQNVTFRCDPISEHNRLYWYRQTLGQGPEFLTYFQNEAQLEKSRLLSDRFSAERPKGSFSTLEIQRTEQGDSAMYLCASSFPRTTQETQYFGPGTRLLVL.

The rearrangement joins TRBV7-9 to TRBJ2-5; 9 bases fit TRBD2. Germline V gene lookup returns CDR1 SEHNR and CDR2 FQNEAQ (reference sequence). The CDR3 length is 14 residues. Trimming cost V 5 bases and J 5 bases; bases outside gene matches: 6. CDR3 amino acids: CASSPLAGWETQYF. The CDR3 nucleotides are TGTGCCAGCAGCCCTCTAGCGGGGTGGGAGACCCAGTACTTC.

This clone was seen once. The rearrangement joins TRBV30 to TRBJ2-3; 9 bases are a match to TRBD2. CDR3 length equals 17 residues. Germline V gene lookup returns CDR1 GTSNPN and CDR2 SVGIG (reference sequence). The junction had 14 bases not matched to a gene; V was cut back by 3 bases and J by 4 bases. In DNA form, the CDR3 reads TGTGCCTGGAGCGGAGGCCTTGGCGGGGGGGCCCCAGATACGCAGTATTTT. It codes for CAWSGGLGGGAPDTQYF.

The genes are TRBV7-8 and TRBJ2-7; D remains ambiguous. The CDR3 has 13 amino acids. V was shortened by 5 bases and J by 0 bases, with 8 bases between the two germline ends. Per the germline V gene, CDR1 is SGHVS and CDR2 is FQNEAQ. The CDR3 loop reads CASSPLSSYEQYF. The CDR3 nucleotides read TGTGCCAGCAGCCCCCTGAGCTCCTACGAGCAGTACTTC.

Many counts were recorded for this clone. The chain is built from TRBV7-9 and TRBJ2-1; TRBD2 aligns across 9 bases. The V and J ends lost 4 bases and 6 bases, in that order; junction bases with no gene match: 4. The germline gives CDR1 SEHNR, CDR2 FQNEAQ (reference sequence). The CDR3 sequence is 14 residues long. In DNA, the CDR3 is TGTGCCAGCAGCTATAGCGGGAGCGGCAATGAGCAGTTCTTC. The encoded protein is CASSYSGSGNEQFF.

This chain connects TRBV19 to TRBJ2-5; D possibly uses TRBD1 or TRBD2 (5 bases each). Looked up from germline, CDR1 is LNHDA and CDR2 is SQIVND (reference sequence). V was clipped by 4 bases and J by 0 bases, with 9 bases between them. This CDR3 spans 14 amino acids. The CDR3 spells CASSKEGYQETQYF. The CDR3 nucleotides are TGTGCCAGTAGTAAAGAGGGGTACCAAGAGACCCAGTACTTC. The full variable domain, rest sourced from reference TRBV19 and TRBJ2-5, is DGGITQSPKYLFRKEGQNVTLSCEQNLNHDAMYWYRQDPGQGLRLIYYSQIVNDFQKGDIAEGYSVSREKKESFPLTVTSAQKNPTAFYLCASSKEGYQETQYFGPGTRLLVL.

The V gene is TRBV25-1, the J gene TRBJ2-7, with 8 bases identical to TRBD1. Germline-derived CDR1 and CDR2 are MGHDK and SYGVNS. The V segment lost 4 bases and the J segment 2 bases; nucleotides outside the gene matches: 7. The CDR3 runs to 15 residues. CDR3 DNA sequence: TGTGCCAGCAGTGGAACCGGGACAGGCACCTACGAGCAGTACTTC. Translation gives CASSGTGTGTYEQYF.

V is TRBV10-3 and J is TRBJ2-6, with D perhaps TRBD1 (5 bases). Looked up from germline, CDR1 is ENHRY and CDR2 is SYGVKD. Trimming stripped 10 bases from V and 3 bases from J, with 16 bases between. The CDR3 contains 15 residues. Written as DNA, the CDR3 is TGTGCCAGTACAGGCATCTCTGATGGGGCCAACGTCCTGACTTTC. Protein sequence: CASTGISDGANVLTF.

In this sample, this clone turned up many times. V and J are TRBV13 and TRBJ2-5; D might be TRBD1 (6 bases). The germline V gene encodes CDR1 PRHDT and CDR2 FYEKMQ (reference sequence). Trimming shortened V by 4 bases and J by 5 bases, and 11 bases separated the two germline ends. There are 13 residues in the CDR3. CDR3 sequence (DNA): TGTGCCAGCAGCTACAGGGCTCGGGAGACCCAGTACTTC. It is translated as CASSYRARETQYF. Drawing the rest from reference TRBV13 and TRBJ2-5, the complete variable domain is AAGVIQSPRHLIKEKRETATLKCYPIPRHDTVYWYQQGPGQDPQFLISFYEKMQSDKGSIPDRFSAQQFSDYHSELNMSSLELGDSALYFCASSYRARETQYFGPGTRLLVL.

The rearrangement uses TRBV11-2 and TRBJ2-3, with TRBD2 matching over 10 bases. Germline loops: CDR1 SGHAT, CDR2 FQNNGV. Germline trimming cut 2 bases from V and 3 bases from J; bases unmatched to any gene: 11. The CDR3 consists of 18 residues. The CDR3 nucleotides read TGTGCCAGCAGCTTAAGTCGTAGCGGGAGGTTTATAACAGATACGCAGTATTTT. It translates to CASSLSRSGRFITDTQYF. Full variable domain (rest looked up from reference TRBV11-2 and TRBJ2-3): EAGVAQSPRYKIIEKRQSVAFWCNPISGHATLYWYQQILGQGPKLLIQFQNNGVVDDSQLPKDRFSAERLKGVDSTLKIQPAKLEDSAVYLCASSLSRSGRFITDTQYFGPGTRLTVL.

In this sample, this clone turned up a few times. V gene TRBV7-2 combines with J gene TRBJ2-7; TRBD2 matches 11 bases. CDR1 is SGHTA, CDR2 FQGNSA, per germline. With 3 bases clipped from V and 0 bases from J, the junction kept 4 bases outside the gene matches. This CDR3 is built from 16 residues. CDR3 DNA sequence: TGTGCCAGCAGCTTCGGGACTAGCGGTAGCTCCTACGAGCAGTACTTC. It specifies CASSFGTSGSSYEQYF.

The rearrangement links TRBV7-2 to TRBJ2-1; no reliable D call. The CDR3 has 14 residues. Germline lookup yields CDR1 SGHTA and CDR2 FQGNSA. V shed 1 base and J shed 4 bases, with 8 bases lying between them. CDR3 DNA: TGTGCCAGCAGCTTAGGTCTCATATACAATGAGCAGTTCTTC. Translation: CASSLGLIYNEQFF.

This clone has a handful of counts. V gene TRBV29-1 combines with J gene TRBJ2-5, with D possibly called TRBD1 or TRBD2 (5 bases each). The CDR3 length is 12 residues. V was pared by 5 bases and J by 9 bases, with 16 bases between. The germline V gene has CDR1 SQVTM and CDR2 ANQGSEA. The CDR3 region has the DNA TGCAGCGTTCTAAGGGGCGCCGGGGCCCAGTACTTC. Translated: CSVLRGAGAQYF. The variable domain in full, with the rest retrieved from reference TRBV29-1 and TRBJ2-5, is SAVISQKPSRDICQRGTSLTIQCQVDSQVTMMFWYRQQPGQSLTLIATANQGSEATYESGFVIDKFPISRPNLTFSTLTVSNMSPEDSSIYLCSVLRGAGAQYFGPGTRLLVL.

The V and J genes are TRBV9 and TRBJ2-1; the match to TRBD2 covers 11 bases. There are 19 residues in the CDR3. Trimming at V came to 0 bases and at J to 7 bases, leaving 15 bases not matched to a gene. CDR1 and CDR2 (germline): SGDLS, YYNGEE. In DNA form, the CDR3 reads TGTGCCAGCAGCGTAGTGGGTGTCTCGACTAGCGGGACGAATAATGAGCAGTTCTTC. The encoded protein is CASSVVGVSTSGTNNEQFF.

This sequence joins TRBV29-1 and TRBJ2-4; 7 bases are a match to TRBD2. The CDR3 covers 16 residues. The germline V gene has CDR1 SQVTM and CDR2 ANQGSEA. The ends lost 4 bases at V and 3 bases at J; junction bases unmatched: 12. CDR3 coding DNA: TGCAGCGTTGCCGGGCGTGGGGGGGAGGTCAAAAACATTCAGTACTTC. It yields the protein CSVAGRGGEVKNIQYF.

V is TRBV6-4 and J is TRBJ2-3; 13 bases map to TRBD2. The junction had 7 bases not matched to a gene; V was cut back by 5 bases and J by 5 bases. CDR1 and CDR2 from the germline V gene are MRHNA and SNTAGT. The CDR3 totals 16 residues. CDR3 protein: CASSPRTSGGIDTQYF. In nucleotides, the CDR3 is TGTGCCAGCAGTCCCAGGACTAGCGGGGGAATAGATACGCAGTATTTT.

This clone occurred many times. Other DNA sequences from this sample encode an identical CDR3 as well. Here the CDR3 reads CASSQDTSYNEQFF. CDR3 nucleotides: TGTGCCAGCAGCCAAGATACTAGTTACAATGAGCAGTTCTTC. The gene calls are TRBV4-2 and TRBJ2-1, with D possibly matching TRBD2 (5 bases). Deletions cut 0 bases from V and 4 bases from J, with 7 bases between. From germline, CDR1 is LGHNA and CDR2 YNFKEQ. The CDR3 sequence is 14 residues long.

This clone was counted between two and nine times. V is TRBV9 and J is TRBJ2-2; 10 bases agree with TRBD2. The length of the CDR3 is 16 residues. Germline CDR1 reads SGDLS; CDR2 reads YYNGEE. After removal of 0 bases from V and 6 bases from J, the junction contained 5 bases not matched to a gene. CDR3 in amino acids: CASSVGLAGEAGELFF. DNA of the CDR3: TGTGCCAGCAGCGTAGGACTAGCGGGTGAAGCCGGGGAGCTGTTTTTT.